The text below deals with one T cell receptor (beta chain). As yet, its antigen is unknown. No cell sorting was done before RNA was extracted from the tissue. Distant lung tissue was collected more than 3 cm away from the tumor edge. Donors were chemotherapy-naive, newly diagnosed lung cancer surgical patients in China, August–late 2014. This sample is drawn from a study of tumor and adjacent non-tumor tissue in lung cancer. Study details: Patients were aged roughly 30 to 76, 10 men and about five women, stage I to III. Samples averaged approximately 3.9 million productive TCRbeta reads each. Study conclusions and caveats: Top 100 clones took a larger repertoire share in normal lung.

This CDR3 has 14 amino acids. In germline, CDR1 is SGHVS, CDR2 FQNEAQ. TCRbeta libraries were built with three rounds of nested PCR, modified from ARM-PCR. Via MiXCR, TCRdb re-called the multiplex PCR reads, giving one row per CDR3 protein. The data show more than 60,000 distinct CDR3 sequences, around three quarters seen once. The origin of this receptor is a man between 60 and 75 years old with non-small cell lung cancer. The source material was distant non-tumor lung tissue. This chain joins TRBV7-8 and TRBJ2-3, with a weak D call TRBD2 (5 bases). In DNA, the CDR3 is TGTGTCAACAGCTTAGGAACTAGAACAGATACGCAGTATTTT. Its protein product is CVNSLGTRTDTQYF. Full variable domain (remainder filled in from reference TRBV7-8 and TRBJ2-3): GAGVSQSPRYKVAKRGQDVALRCDPISGHVSLFWYQQALGQGPEFLTYFQNEAQLDKSGLPSDRFFAERPEGSVSTLKIQRTQQEDSAVYLCVNSLGTRTDTQYFGPGTRLTVL.